This T cell receptor (beta chain) was recorded in a study of regulatory T cells in long-lasting Graves disease. Whole-study findings and limits: Accuracy was possibly reduced by small sample size. It was in persistent disease that TRBV28, TRBJ1-2 and TRBJ2-5 were favored. More public clonotypes were shared by persistent patients (about 2,700) than by new patients (roughly 1,000).

In building TCR beta libraries, iRepertoire HTBI primers were used together with Arm-PCR of CDR3 regions. A single record per CDR3 protein comes from TCRdb applying MiXCR to the multiplex PCR reads. Here the sample spans 700,000 or so distinct CDR3 sequences, around 32% being singletons. Time point in this sample: persistent/refractory GD, antithyroid drugs over 5 years with positive TRAb. There was RNA extracted from PBMCs, and the TCR library was made from it. About this clonotype itself: Antigen unknown.

The V gene lost 4 bases and the J gene lost 5 bases, with 6 bases spanning the gap. Germline CDR1 SGHRS, CDR2 YFSETQ. CDR3 length: 12 amino acids. The chain combines TRBV5-1 with TRBJ1-4; D not resolved. This receptor was taken from a female donor with Graves disease. This sample comprised peripheral blood mononuclear cells (PBMCs), obtained when the disease was refractory, from a patient treated with antithyroid drugs. The CDR3 protein is CASSLRNEKLFF. In nucleotides, the CDR3 is TGCGCCAGCAGCCTTCGAAATGAAAAACTGTTTTTT. The full variable domain, completed using reference TRBV5-1 and TRBJ1-4, is KAGVTQTPRYLIKTRGQQVTLSCSPISGHRSVSWYQQTPGQGLQFLFEYFSETQRNKGNFPGRFSGRQFSNSRSEMNVSTLELGDSALYLCASSLRNEKLFFGSGTQLSVL.